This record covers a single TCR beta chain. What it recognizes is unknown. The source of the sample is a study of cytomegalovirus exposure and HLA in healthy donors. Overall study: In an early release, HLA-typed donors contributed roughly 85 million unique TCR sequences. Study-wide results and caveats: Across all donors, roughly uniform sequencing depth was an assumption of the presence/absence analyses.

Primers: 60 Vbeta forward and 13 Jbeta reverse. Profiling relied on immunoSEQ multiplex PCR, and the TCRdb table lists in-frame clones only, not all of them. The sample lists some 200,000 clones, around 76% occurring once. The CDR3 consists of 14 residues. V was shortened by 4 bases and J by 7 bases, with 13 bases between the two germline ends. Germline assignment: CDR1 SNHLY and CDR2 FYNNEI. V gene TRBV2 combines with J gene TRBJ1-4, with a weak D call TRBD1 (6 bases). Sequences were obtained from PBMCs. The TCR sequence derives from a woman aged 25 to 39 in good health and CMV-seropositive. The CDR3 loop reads CASSARGLAEKLFF. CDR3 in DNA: TGTGCCAGCAGTGCAAGGGGGTTGGCTGAAAAACTGTTTTTT.